The 26 T cell receptor beta chains below all came from one sample that was sequenced in a study of immune evolution from preneoplasia to lung adenocarcinoma. Profiled with immunoSEQ multiplex PCR; TCRdb holds only in-frame clones, not every one. The table shows 4,000 to 5,000 clones, with just over 85% occurring only once. Material for sequencing was FFPE minimally invasive lung adenocarcinoma tissue. Receptors originate from a person aged 65-85 years with lung adenocarcinoma.

This chain links TRBV5-1 with TRBJ2-2; D unclear. The V and J ends lost 3 bases and 7 bases respectively, with 10 bases between them. The CDR3 covers 13 residues. Germline assignment: CDR1 SGHRS and CDR2 YFSETQ. DNA for the CDR3: TGCGCCAGCAGCTGGAAGTCGGGCGGGGAGCTGTTTTTT. Translated, it gives CASSWKSGGELFF.

The chain recombines TRBV19 with TRBJ2-7; 7 bases match TRBD1. Germline V gene sequence: CDR1 LNHDA, CDR2 SQIVND (reference sequence). CDR3 length: 14 residues. V lost 6 bases, J lost 2 bases, and 7 bases stayed unmatched. The CDR3: CASRPRGGTYEQYF. The CDR3 region has the DNA TGTGCCAGTAGGCCTAGAGGGGGCACCTACGAGCAGTACTTC.

This chain uses TRBV6-5 with TRBJ2-2; 7 nucleotides agree with TRBD2. The V and J ends lost 4 bases and 2 bases, in that order; junction bases with no gene match: 4. The CDR3 is 15 residues long. The germline V gene has CDR1 MNHEY and CDR2 SVGAGI. CDR3 region: CASSSSGLNTGELFF. Here the CDR3 DNA reads TGTGCCAGCAGTTCTAGCGGCCTAAACACCGGGGAGCTGTTTTTT.

The V call is TRBV7-2, the J call TRBJ1-4; D gene unclear. The CDR3 extends over 12 amino acids. Trimming took off 6 bases at V and 4 bases at J, with 6 bases between the two ends. The germline V gene has CDR1 SGHTA and CDR2 FQGNSA. CDR3 amino acids: CASSPNNEKLFF. The CDR3 region has the DNA TGTGCCAGCAGTCCTAATAATGAAAAACTGTTTTTT.

This chain links TRBV19 with TRBJ1-4, with 7 bases lining up with TRBD1. The junction had 9 bases not matched to a gene; V was cut back by 3 bases and J by 8 bases. Germline V lookup: CDR1 LNHDA, CDR2 SQIVND (reference sequence). CDR3 length: 15 residues. The CDR3 DNA reads TGTGCCAGTAGTATTGTTACAGGGGCCCGGGAAAAACTGTTTTTT. Translating gives CASSIVTGAREKLFF.

The J gene is TRBJ1-5, the V gene TRBV6-5; D gene ambiguous. The V end lost 0 bases, the J end lost 4 bases, and 10 bases lay between the germline ends. CDR3 length: 15 amino acids. The germline CDR1 and CDR2 sequences are MNHEY and SVGAGI. CDR3 in amino acids: CASSYSSLGNQPQHF. The CDR3 DNA is TGTGCCAGCAGTTACTCGAGTCTGGGGAATCAGCCCCAGCATTTT.

The chain carries TRBV20-1 and TRBJ1-2, with D possibly being TRBD1 (5 bases). This CDR3 comprises 10 residues. Germline-derived CDR1 and CDR2 are DFQATT and SNEGSKA (reference sequence). V gave up 6 bases and J gave up 6 bases, with 8 bases separating them. The DNA of the CDR3 is TGCAGTGCGGGGGTCGATGGCTACACCTTC. Its protein product is CSAGVDGYTF.

CDR3 nucleotides: TGTGCCAGCAGTGGGGGAGGCAGAGGTACCGGGGAGCTGTTTTTT. Its translation is CASSGGGRGTGELFF. The chain links TRBV2 to TRBJ2-2; possibly TRBD2 for D (6 bases). Germline V gene sequence: CDR1 SNHLY, CDR2 FYNNEI. V lost 4 bases and J lost 5, with 14 bases in between. The CDR3 is 15 amino acids.

The J gene is TRBJ2-1, the V gene TRBV19; 7 bases map to TRBD2. Losses at the gene ends were 3 bases for V and 3 bases for J; bases not matched to a gene: 8. Germline lookup yields CDR1 LNHDA and CDR2 SQIVND (reference sequence). The CDR3 has 16 amino acids. The CDR3 nucleotides are TGTGCCAGTAGTATCATCGCTCCGGGGGGCTACAATGAGCAGTTCTTC. This codes for CASSIIAPGGYNEQFF.

This chain links TRBV18 with TRBJ1-2; D gene unclear. The V gene lost 1 base and the J gene lost 3 bases, with 12 bases spanning the gap. The CDR3 length is 15 residues. Looked up from germline, CDR1 is KGHSH and CDR2 is LQKENI. CDR3 in amino acids: CASSPQQLLHYGYTF. The CDR3 region has the DNA TGTGCCAGCTCACCACAGCAGCTCCTGCACTATGGCTACACCTTC.

The chain combines TRBV25-1 with TRBJ1-5; TRBD1 agrees at 8 bases. The CDR3 contains 13 residues. The germline CDR1 and CDR2 sequences are MGHDK and SYGVNS. J was trimmed by 7 bases and V by 3 bases; bases with no gene match: 2. CDR3 in amino acids: CASSDRQGQPQHF. As DNA, the CDR3 is TGTGCCAGCAGTGATCGACAGGGGCAGCCCCAGCATTTT.

The V and J genes are TRBV4-1 and TRBJ2-3; a weak D match, TRBD2 (6 bases). CDR3 length: 16 residues. The germline V and J ends were trimmed by 1 base and 6 bases, with 17 bases remaining between them. Germline values: CDR1 MGHRA, CDR2 YSYEKL. CDR3 sequence: CASSQGRDAGRDTQYF. CDR3 DNA: TGCGCCAGCAGCCAAGGACGGGACGCAGGGAGGGATACGCAGTATTTT.

J is TRBJ1-5 and V is TRBV23-1; TRBD1 matches at 7 bases. TRBV23-1 is treated as an ORF (open reading frame) with a function not yet certain. The CDR3 contains 15 residues. V lost 3 bases to trimming and J lost 6 bases; unmatched junction nucleotides: 8. CDR3 sequence (DNA): TGCGCCAGCAGTCACTCTGTACAGGGGATTCAGCCCCAGCATTTT. Translation: CASSHSVQGIQPQHF.

The rearrangement links TRBV27 to TRBJ1-2, with a possible D match to TRBD1 (5 bases). This CDR3 contains 14 residues. V was clipped by 5 bases and J by 4 bases, with 14 bases between them. Per germline, CDR1 MNHEY and CDR2 SMNVEV (reference sequence). The chain's CDR3 is CASSRIGTTYGYTF. The DNA of the CDR3 is TGTGCCAGCAGTCGAATCGGGACGACCTATGGCTACACCTTC.

This clone was detected only once. The chain has TRBV7-9 and TRBJ2-7; either TRBD1 or TRBD2 may fit D (5 bases each). The CDR3 is 12 residues long. V gave up 2 bases and J gave up 6 bases, with 8 bases separating them. CDR1 and CDR2 (germline): SEHNR, FQNEAQ (reference sequence). The CDR3 is CASSLRGTEQYF. CDR3 coding DNA: TGTGCCAGCAGCTTACGAGGGACCGAGCAGTACTTC.

The genes are TRBV5-1 and TRBJ2-1, with a weak D call TRBD1 (6 bases). The CDR3 sequence is 14 residues long. Trimming removed 4 bases at V and 4 bases at J, with 12 bases between. Germline assignment: CDR1 SGHRS and CDR2 YFSETQ. This CDR3 is CASSPGADYNEQFF. CDR3 nucleotides: TGCGCCAGCAGCCCAGGGGCGGATTACAATGAGCAGTTCTTC.

The gene calls are TRBV9 and TRBJ1-1, with D uncertain. CDR3 size: 12 residues. Germline V gives CDR1 SGDLS, CDR2 YYNGEE. The V gene lost 0 bases and the J gene lost 2 bases, with 2 bases spanning the gap. CDR3 coding DNA: TGTGCCAGCAGCGTAGATAACACTGAAGCTTTCTTT. As protein: CASSVDNTEAFF.

V and J are TRBV25-1 and TRBJ2-7, with D maybe TRBD1 (6 bases). The CDR3 has 14 amino acids. Germline loops: CDR1 MGHDK, CDR2 SYGVNS. Trimming stripped 4 bases from V and 2 bases from J, with 12 bases between. The CDR3 nucleotides read TGTGCCAGCAGTGGGCCAGGGGTCCCCTACGAGCAGTACTTC. Protein product: CASSGPGVPYEQYF.

The count of this clone is one. The V call is TRBV13, the J call TRBJ1-4; D not certain. The CDR3 loop spans 15 amino acids. Germline-derived CDR1 and CDR2 are PRHDT and FYEKMQ (reference sequence). The V gene lost 2 bases and the J gene lost 4 bases, with 11 bases spanning the gap. CDR3 sequence reads: CASSLRGKNNEKLFF. CDR3 bases: TGTGCCAGCAGCTTAAGAGGAAAAAATAATGAAAAACTGTTTTTT.

The chain recombines TRBV10-3 with TRBJ1-3, with D hard to call. CDR1 and CDR2 from the germline V gene are ENHRY and SYGVKD. This CDR3 has 16 amino acids. With 0 bases removed from V and 0 bases from J, the gap between germline ends came to 9 bases. The CDR3 region is CAISESVGGSGNTIYF. The CDR3 coding sequence is TGTGCCATCAGTGAGTCGGTAGGAGGCTCTGGAAACACCATATATTTT.

The chain has TRBV30 and TRBJ2-7; D could derive from TRBD1 or TRBD2 (5 bases each). The V and J ends lost 5 bases and 3 bases respectively, with 11 bases between them. The CDR3 totals 12 residues. The V gene's germline CDR1 is GTSNPN and CDR2 SVGIG (reference sequence). The CDR3 loop reads CAWGTVDYEQYF. The CDR3 region has the DNA TGTGCCTGGGGGACCGTCGACTACGAGCAGTACTTC.

This clone was observed once. The V gene is TRBV28, the J gene TRBJ1-2; D is uncertain. Trimming pared 8 bases from V and 2 bases from J, leaving 12 bases between. The CDR3 sequence is 13 residues long. CDR1 MDHEN and CDR2 SYDVKM come from the germline V gene. The CDR3 region has the DNA TGTGCCAGCCGCGAGGCCCTAAACTATGGCTACACCTTC. Residues: CASREALNYGYTF.

This clone was observed once. The V gene is TRBV4-1, the J gene TRBJ2-7; TRBD2 might be the D (6 bases). Trimming took 2 bases from V and 3 from J, leaving 17 bases between them. The germline gives CDR1 MGHRA, CDR2 YSYEKL. The CDR3 runs to 16 residues. The CDR3 nucleotides read TGCGCCAGCAGCCAACATATGCGGGGCACCGACTACGAGCAGTACTTC. Its protein is CASSQHMRGTDYEQYF.

This clone occurred a few times. The junction departs from the called germline gene at one end, perhaps through a read error. J is TRBJ2-5 and V is TRBV2, with D unclear. The CDR3 extends over 11 amino acids. In germline, CDR1 is SNHLY, CDR2 FYNNEI. CDR3 amino acids: CASSPQQTQYF. Written as DNA, the CDR3 is TGTGCCAGCAGTCCCCAACAGACCCAGTACTTC.

V is TRBV7-2 and J is TRBJ2-7; the D is unclear. The CDR3 covers 13 residues. Germline V lookup: CDR1 SGHTA, CDR2 FQGNSA. The V gene lost 3 bases and the J gene lost 5 bases, with 11 bases spanning the gap. CDR3 DNA sequence: TGTGCCAGCAGCTTCGTAACGGGTAACGAGCAGTACTTC. Translating gives CASSFVTGNEQYF.

The chain carries TRBV19 and TRBJ2-1; unclear D gene. Trimming stripped 7 bases from V and 0 bases from J, with 7 bases between. The CDR3 is 13 residues long. In germline, CDR1 is LNHDA, CDR2 SQIVND (reference sequence). The CDR3 reads CASMPRSYNEQFF. Here the CDR3 DNA reads TGTGCCAGTATGCCCCGCTCCTACAATGAGCAGTTCTTC.